Each of the 7 T cell receptor beta chains below was sequenced from the same sample in a study of T cells after yellow fever vaccination. Using its own MiXCR run on the 5' RACE reads, TCRdb lists one record per CDR3 protein. The table records some 300,000 distinct CDR3 sequences, roughly 4% of them present only once. The sequences come from PBMCs, collected on the day of the yellow fever booster vaccination. The receptors originated from a man younger than 35 who received the YFV17D yellow fever vaccine.

About this clonotype itself: No conserved phenylalanine or tryptophan ends this CDR3, so it is likely a read error. The chain couples TRBV24-1 to TRBJ1-5, with D hard to call. Germline values: CDR1 KGHDR, CDR2 SFDVKD. The V and J ends lost 5 bases and 9 bases respectively, with 10 bases between them. The CDR3 extends over 12 amino acids. CDR3 bases: TGTGCCACCAGTGTGAACGTCGGGCCCCAGCATATT. Translating gives CATSVNVGPQHI.

This clonotype was detected many times. One end of the junction varies from germline; a read error may be responsible. V and J are TRBV19 and TRBJ2-1; tentatively, D is TRBD2 (5 bases). Germline CDR1 is LNHDA and CDR2 is SQIVND (reference sequence). The length of the CDR3 is 13 residues. The CDR3 loop reads CASSIASYSEQFF. In DNA form, the CDR3 reads TGTGCCAGTAGTATCGCTAGCTACAGTGAGCAGTTCTTC.

The chain employs TRBV24-1 and TRBJ1-5; TRBD1 might be the D (5 bases). Trimming pared 4 bases from V and 7 bases from J, leaving 10 bases between. The CDR3 is made up of 13 amino acids. Germline CDR1 reads KGHDR; CDR2 reads SFDVKD. The CDR3 is CATSETGRQPQHF. The CDR3 region has the DNA TGTGCCACCAGTGAAACAGGTCGGCAGCCCCAGCATTTT.

This clonotype occurred many times. J is TRBJ2-3 and V is TRBV4-2; 8 nucleotides align to TRBD2. The CDR3 spans 17 residues. In germline, CDR1 is LGHNA, CDR2 YNFKEQ. V was clipped by 1 base and J by 6 bases; unmatched bases: 12. The CDR3 DNA sequence: TGTGCCAGCAGCCAAGGGGGCGGGGGGCGCGACCTTGATACGCAGTATTTT. Translated, it gives CASSQGGGGRDLDTQYF.

The V gene is TRBV24-1, the J gene TRBJ2-5, with D perhaps matching TRBD1 (6 bases). CDR1 and CDR2 from the germline V gene are KGHDR and SFDVKD. The CDR3 runs to 14 residues. V lost 4 bases and J lost 4, with 12 bases in between. The CDR3 DNA reads as TGTGCCACCAGTGACCAGGGACACAGAGAGACCCAGTACTTC. It specifies CATSDQGHRETQYF.

This clonotype was recorded many times. CDR3 nucleotides: TGCAGTGCCGCCGGGACTAGCGGGGAGTTGCAAGAGACCCAGTACTTC. Its protein is CSAAGTSGELQETQYF. The chain uses TRBV20-1 and TRBJ2-5; TRBD2 aligns across 13 bases. J lost 2 bases, V lost 6 bases, and 9 bases had no gene match. This CDR3 has 16 residues. Germline V gene sequence: CDR1 DFQATT, CDR2 SNEGSKA (reference sequence).

This clonotype was counted a few times. This rearrangement joins TRBV7-3 to TRBJ2-1; 10 bases are shared with TRBD2. The CDR3 has 19 amino acids. The germline V gene has CDR1 SGHTA and CDR2 FQGTGA. J lost 0 bases, V lost 5 bases, and 13 bases had no gene match. CDR3 sequence reads: CASSLRGSGGESSYNEQFF. The CDR3 bases are TGTGCCAGCAGCCTCCGGGGGAGCGGGGGGGAGAGCTCCTACAATGAGCAGTTCTTC.